This T cell receptor (beta chain) emerged from a study of cytomegalovirus exposure and HLA in healthy donors listed by TCRdb under 2017. Broadly, across the study: According to a later analysis, the 120 validation repertoires were produced on the same platform as the approximately 610 repertoires of the first cohort. The study was designed to test whether signatures of past pathogen exposure could be identified by cataloging public T cell receptors. Besides the first cohort of hundreds of subjects, a separate validation cohort made up of about 120 different subjects was used. The study combined high-throughput TCR immunosequencing, statistical association of individual TCRs with disease status, and machine learning to predict cytomegalovirus infection status.

CDR1 and CDR2 (SGHAT, FQNNGV) derive from the germline V gene. V loses 5 bases of germline sequence and J loses 2 bases, and the interval between the two ends is 16 bases. The CDR3 contains 15 residues, cysteine and phenylalanine counted. The only DNA kept is the CDR3, 45 bases in frame from the first base. Receptors were amplified or captured by the immunoSEQ multiplex PCR assay. Per the original workflow: A statistical classification framework was built for diagnosing cytomegalovirus status from the catalog of TCR beta chain sequences. TCRdb mirrors the immuneACCESS table, restricted to in-frame sequences. Some clones are absent from its copies; in checked studies, under half trace to an unresolved V gene, and the reason for the others is unknown. V, J and clone size derive from that table, while D and trimming were established from the DNA sequence. Within this sample are about 98,000 clones, with roughly nine tenths of them counted one time only. Jointly, the top ten make up about 6.5% of the sample.

Findings and caveats that apply to the study as a whole: In both the original and validation cohorts, the classifier was reported to diagnose cytomegalovirus status with high specificity and sensitivity. Subsequent analysis determined that TCRs grouped into clusters in the first cohort also showed a tendency toward co-occurrence across the roughly 120 validation repertoires, and 85% to 95% of cluster scores exceeded 0. A few of the identified cytomegalovirus-associated TCR beta chains were confirmed in vitro to be specific for cytomegalovirus antigens. While some public TCRs were present in many individuals, most TCR sequences turned up only very rarely across donors. The authors suggested that the approach could potentially be extended to other disease states and immunological phenotypes. In the study, roughly 160 TCR beta chains were listed as associated with cytomegalovirus. A later analysis lacked HLA typing for the validation cohort, so it scored co-occurrence in that cohort across all 120 or so repertoires.

The donors were included in the validation cohort of approximately 130 subjects, a group kept apart from the 666-subject first cohort. Points on this clone: The antigen it binds to is not known. The sample holds no much larger clone one base away, and base qualities are not on file.

The receptor's source is a man aged 18 to 30 in good health and CMV-seropositive. Material: PBMCs. The chain uses TRBV11-2 and TRBJ2-7; a weak D assignment points to TRBD1 (5 bases agree). CDR3 protein: CASSPREGATYEQYF. The DNA sequence follows: TGTGCCAGCAGCCCTCGAGAAGGGGCTACCTACGAGCAGTACTTC.